This TCR beta chain appears in the sequencing data of a study of T-cell memory formation after mild COVID-19. This CDR3 region has 16 residues. The germline V gene encodes CDR1 MNHNY and CDR2 SVGAGI (reference sequence). V lost 2 bases to trimming and J lost 2 bases; unmatched junction nucleotides: 3. Using its own MiXCR run on the 5' RACE reads, TCRdb lists one record per CDR3 protein. Of 250,000 to 400,000 distinct CDR3 sequences listed, around an eighth are singletons. This sequence was found in a man aged 18 to 29 who had mild COVID-19 (a few samples of this study predate the infection). Cell type and time point are not known. Sequencing was done on a sample of PBMCs or a T cell subset sorted from them (not recorded which). V gene TRBV6-6 combines with J gene TRBJ2-7; the match to TRBD2 covers 13 bases. The CDR3 DNA reads as TGTGCCAGCAGTTACGGGACTAGCGGGGTCCCCTACGAGCAGTACTTC. Its protein product is CASSYGTSGVPYEQYF.